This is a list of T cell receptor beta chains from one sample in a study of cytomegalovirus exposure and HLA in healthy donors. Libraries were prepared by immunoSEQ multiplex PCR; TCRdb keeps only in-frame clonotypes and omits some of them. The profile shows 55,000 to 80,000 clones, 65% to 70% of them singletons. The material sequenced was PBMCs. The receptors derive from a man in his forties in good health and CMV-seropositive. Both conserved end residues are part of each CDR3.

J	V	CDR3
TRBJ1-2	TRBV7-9	CASSLGVPNYGYTF
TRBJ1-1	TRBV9	CASSPQTSSNTEAFF
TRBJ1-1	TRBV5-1	CASSRTGGGGTEAFF
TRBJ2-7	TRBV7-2	CASSRQAEREQYF
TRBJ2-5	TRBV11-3	CASSFTGEQYF
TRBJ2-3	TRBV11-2	CASSLARLAGTDTQYF
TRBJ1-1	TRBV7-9	CASSLFGLDTEAFF
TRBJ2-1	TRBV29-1	CSVEDPGGVAYNEQFF
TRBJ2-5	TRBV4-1	CASSQDLTGGETQYF
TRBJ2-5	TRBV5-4	CASSSTESPETQYF
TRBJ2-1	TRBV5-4	CASSFKTSGGGRGDEQFF
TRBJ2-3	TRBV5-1	CASSREGGPQDTQYF
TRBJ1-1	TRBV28	CASSYTGEAFF
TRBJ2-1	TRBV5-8	CASSLMWARKVHNEQFF
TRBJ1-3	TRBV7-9	CASSPSTGPGNTIYF
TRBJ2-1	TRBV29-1	CSVTNQDYNEQFF